This T cell receptor (beta chain) derives from a study of human T cells and chemical hapten exposure. In the study overall: Patients, predominantly female, presented with alopecia areata, totalis or universalis.

This clonotype was found a few times. This sample's time point: patch test 1, 2 weeks after DPC sensitization. This sample's treatment: therapeutic diphenylcyclopropenone sensitization with weekly scalp DPC. Donors, patients with alopecia ranging from 18 to 70 years old and judged suitable for DPC, provided samples. TCRdb ran MiXCR on the RACE reads and lists one entry per CDR3 protein. The table lists 150,000 to 200,000 distinct CDR3 sequences, around 24% of them singletons. This TCR was sampled from a woman between 50 and 59 years old with alopecia areata. Some clones in this sample may be carry-over from other donors' samples. Sequencing used whole blood, obtained in connection with sensitization to the hapten diphenylcyclopropenone (DPC).

CDR3 nucleotides: TGCAGCGTTGCGACACACCCGGTGGGATCCTACGAGCAGTACTTC. It is translated as CSVATHPVGSYEQYF. This sequence joins TRBV29-1 and TRBJ2-7, with D uncertain. This CDR3 has 15 residues. The ends were cut back, 4 bases at V and 1 base at J, with 17 bases in the middle. The germline CDR1 and CDR2 sequences are SQVTM and ANQGSEA.